These T cell receptor beta chains were read from a single sample in a study of cytomegalovirus exposure and HLA in healthy donors. Libraries were prepared by immunoSEQ multiplex PCR; TCRdb keeps only in-frame clonotypes and omits some of them. The data hold 150,000 to 200,000 clones, with roughly 80% observed a single time. Sequenced material: PBMCs. These receptors all come from a man aged 18 to 30 in good health and CMV-seropositive. CDR3s include the opening cysteine and the closing phenylalanine or tryptophan. The order of the fields is V gene, clone size, J gene, D gene, CDR3 protein, CDR3 DNA. D genes are given only for firm matches. Size values are once, few and many counts, or a class for expanded clones, and some rows have none.

V gene: TRBV2; clone size: .; J gene: TRBJ1-1; D gene: TRBD1; CDR3 protein: CASSEGQGAAFF; CDR3 DNA: TGTGCCAGCAGCGAGGGACAGGGTGCAGCTTTCTTT
V gene: TRBV5-4; clone size: .; J gene: TRBJ2-5; D gene: TRBD2; CDR3 protein: CASSLGLAEGQETQYF; CDR3 DNA: TGTGCCAGCAGCTTGGGACTAGCGGAGGGGCAAGAGACCCAGTACTTC
V gene: TRBV18; clone size: .; J gene: TRBJ2-1; D gene: TRBD2; CDR3 protein: CASSQELAGDGVEQFF; CDR3 DNA: TGTGCCAGCTCACAAGAGCTAGCGGGAGACGGGGTTGAGCAGTTCTTC
V gene: TRBV7-9; clone size: .; J gene: TRBJ2-7; D gene: .; CDR3 protein: CSSSFGSSRSPRSSYEQYF; CDR3 DNA: TGTTCCAGCAGCTTTGGGTCTAGTCGTTCACCGAGGAGCTCCTACGAGCAGTACTTC
V gene: TRBV6-1; clone size: few; J gene: TRBJ1-5; D gene: .; CDR3 protein: CASVYILSNQPQHF; CDR3 DNA: TGTGCCAGCGTATATATACTCAGCAATCAGCCCCAGCATTTT
V gene: TRBV4-1; clone size: .; J gene: TRBJ2-7; D gene: .; CDR3 protein: CASSQADSSYEQYF; CDR3 DNA: TGCGCCAGCAGCCAAGCGGACAGCTCCTACGAGCAGTACTTC
V gene: TRBV5-8; clone size: once; J gene: TRBJ2-2; D gene: TRBD2; CDR3 protein: CASSLGGLAGTGELFF; CDR3 DNA: TGTGCCAGCAGCTTGGGGGGACTAGCGGGGACCGGGGAGCTGTTTTTT
V gene: TRBV28; clone size: .; J gene: TRBJ1-1; D gene: .; CDR3 protein: CASSSLPPGTEAFF; CDR3 DNA: TGTGCCAGCAGTTCCCTTCCGCCGGGCACTGAAGCTTTCTTT
V gene: TRBV2; clone size: .; J gene: TRBJ2-1; D gene: .; CDR3 protein: CASSPRRRNEQFF; CDR3 DNA: TGTGCCAGCAGTCCCCGCCGGAGAAATGAGCAGTTCTTC
V gene: TRBV5-1; clone size: .; J gene: TRBJ2-3; D gene: .; CDR3 protein: CASSLEDLLRKDRRGTDTQYF; CDR3 DNA: TGCGCCAGCAGCTTGGAGGACCTCCTGAGGAAGGATAGGCGGGGCACAGATACGCAGTATTTT
V gene: TRBV18; clone size: .; J gene: TRBJ1-3; D gene: .; CDR3 protein: CASSPEFSGNTIYF; CDR3 DNA: TGTGCCAGCTCACCAGAGTTCTCTGGAAACACCATATATTTT
V gene: TRBV6-1; clone size: .; J gene: TRBJ2-7; D gene: .; CDR3 protein: CASSGPYEQYF; CDR3 DNA: TGTGCCAGCAGTGGGCCCTACGAGCAGTACTTC
V gene: TRBV9; clone size: .; J gene: TRBJ1-3; D gene: .; CDR3 protein: CASSGGGTGNTIYF; CDR3 DNA: TGTGCCAGCAGCGGGGGGGGGACCGGAAACACCATATATTTT